The rows below give T cell receptor beta chains drawn from one sample of a study of OX40 agonist ivuxolimab in advanced cancers. Assay used: immunoSEQ multiplex PCR; TCRdb lists only in-frame clones, some missing. The sample includes nearly 80,000 clones, under 85% of them seen just once. Sequenced here: CD4+ or CD8+ T cells sorted from blood, sampled in a trial of the OX40 agonist ivuxolimab. These receptors were collected from an adult with an advanced solid tumor such as melanoma, head and neck, liver or kidney cancer. Each CDR3 is given with its conserved first and last residue. A D gene is named only where the DNA matches it firmly. For some rows the clone size is stated as once, few or many, or as a class when expanded; others skip it.

j_gene,abundance,v_gene,d_gene,len,CDR3nt,CDR3aa
TRBJ2-1,once,TRBV5-1,.,16,TGCGCCAGCAGCTTGTTGGGGGGCGCATCCTACAATGAGCAGTTCTTC,CASSLLGGASYNEQFF
TRBJ2-1,.,TRBV18,.,14,TGTGCCAGCTCCCGGGATCCCTCCTACAATGAGCAGTTCTTC,CASSRDPSYNEQFF
TRBJ1-2,.,TRBV28,TRBD1,16,TGTGCCAGCAGACTGAGGACAGGTGATTCTAACTATGGCTACACCTTC,CASRLRTGDSNYGYTF
TRBJ1-1,.,TRBV4-1,.,15,TGCGCCAGCAGCGTTATACAGGCCTCGAACACTGAAGCTTTCTTT,CASSVIQASNTEAFF
TRBJ1-1,.,TRBV5-1,.,15,TGCGCCAGCAGCTTGGGGTATGGGAAAAAAACTGAAGCTTTCTTT,CASSLGYGKKTEAFF
TRBJ2-6,.,TRBV19,TRBD1,16,TGTGCCAGTAGTCCGGGACAGCACTCTGGGGCCAACGTCCTGACTTTC,CASSPGQHSGANVLTF
TRBJ1-1,.,TRBV30,.,12,TGTGCCTGGAGTGACGGGTCAGGGGAAGCTTTCTTT,CAWSDGSGEAFF
TRBJ2-2,.,TRBV28,.,13,TGTGCCAGCAGTTTGGCAGGGACCGGGGAGCTGTTTTTT,CASSLAGTGELFF
TRBJ2-5,.,TRBV5-1,.,16,TGCGCCAGCAGCTTGCTTCGAGGAGAGGGGCAAGAGACCCAGTACTTC,CASSLLRGEGQETQYF
TRBJ1-1,.,TRBV30,TRBD1,12,TGTGCCTTAGGGACAGGGGGCACTGAAGCTTTCTTT,CALGTGGTEAFF
TRBJ2-2,.,TRBV6-5,TRBD1,15,TGTGCCAGCACCCGTGGGGCAGGGGGCACCGGGGAGCTGTTTTTT,CASTRGAGGTGELFF
TRBJ1-6,.,TRBV6-1,.,13,TGTGCCAGCAGTGAACTTCTGGCAGGACCCCTCCACTTT,CASSELLAGPLHF
TRBJ2-2,.,TRBV2,TRBD2,13,TGTGCCAGCCTGGGACTAGAGGCCGGGGAGCTGTTTTTT,CASLGLEAGELFF
TRBJ2-1,.,TRBV4-1,TRBD2,16,TGCGCCAGCAGCCCCAGACTAGCGGGGGGGCTCAATGAGCAGTTCTTC,CASSPRLAGGLNEQFF
TRBJ1-6,.,TRBV30,.,13,TGTGCCTGGAGCCAAATCGGGGGCGCGGGGAGCCGCTTT,CAWSQIGGAGSRF
TRBJ2-7,.,TRBV27,TRBD2,15,TGTGCCAGCGGGAAGACTAGCGGGAGCTCCTACGAGCAGTACTTC,CASGKTSGSSYEQYF
TRBJ2-4,.,TRBV21-1,.,13,TGTGCCAGCAATAATATTACCAAAAACATTCAGTACTTC,CASNNITKNIQYF
TRBJ1-2,.,TRBV6-1,TRBD1,14,TGTGCCAGCAGACCCACGACAGGGGGTTATGGCTACACCTTC,CASRPTTGGYGYTF
TRBJ1-2,.,TRBV28,.,17,TGTGCCAGCAGCACGGACTTTCCTGTATGGCTCAGGAAAGTTTACACCTTC,CASSTDFPVWLRKVYTF
TRBJ2-5,.,TRBV5-1,.,14,TGCGCCAGCAGCTCCCGGGGCCTAGAGGAGACCCAGTACTTC,CASSSRGLEETQYF